A single sample is the source of the 14 T cell receptor beta chains below, sequenced in a study of cytomegalovirus exposure and HLA in healthy donors. The assay was immunoSEQ multiplex PCR, and TCRdb's table has in-frame clones only and misses some. Of about 110,000 clones listed, approximately 96% are singletons. The source material was PBMCs. These receptor sequences come from a woman between 18 and 29 years old in good health and CMV-seronegative.

The chain links TRBV4-1 to TRBJ1-2, with D possibly being TRBD1 (5 bases). Per germline, CDR1 MGHRA and CDR2 YSYEKL. The CDR3 has 15 amino acids. The ends were cut back, 4 bases at V and 0 bases at J, with 12 bases in the middle. CDR3 sequence reads: CASSPGGVSNYGYTF. CDR3 in DNA: TGCGCCAGCAGCCCCGGGGGGGTGTCTAACTATGGCTACACCTTC.

The rearrangement uses TRBV29-1 and TRBJ1-4, with D tentatively TRBD1 (5 bases). Trimming removed 7 bases from V and 4 bases from J, with 10 bases in between. Per the germline V gene, CDR1 is SQVTM and CDR2 is ANQGSEA. This CDR3 has 12 amino acids. CDR3 loop: CSAQDLNEKLFF. For the CDR3, the DNA is TGCAGCGCACAGGACCTTAATGAAAAACTGTTTTTT. Full variable domain (outside the CDR3, taken from reference TRBV29-1 and TRBJ1-4): SAVISQKPSRDICQRGTSLTIQCQVDSQVTMMFWYRQQPGQSLTLIATANQGSEATYESGFVIDKFPISRPNLTFSTLTVSNMSPEDSSIYLCSAQDLNEKLFFGSGTQLSVL.

The chain is built from TRBV19 and TRBJ1-5; 9 bases agree with TRBD1. The CDR3 has 14 amino acids. Germline V lookup: CDR1 LNHDA, CDR2 SQIVND (reference sequence). Germline trimming cut 5 bases from V and 5 bases from J; bases unmatched to any gene: 4. CDR3: CASSGQGSYQPQHF. As DNA, the CDR3 is TGTGCCAGTAGTGGACAGGGGAGTTATCAGCCCCAGCATTTT.

The rearrangement uses TRBV6-4 and TRBJ2-2; 12 bases match TRBD2. Germline CDR1 MRHNA, CDR2 SNTAGT. After removal of 5 bases from V and 7 bases from J, the junction contained 8 bases not matched to a gene. CDR3 size: 16 residues. CDR3 sequence (DNA): TGTGCCAGCAGTCCCCTAGCGGGGGGGAACGGCGGGGAGCTGTTTTTT. This codes for CASSPLAGGNGGELFF.

This chain joins TRBV9 and TRBJ1-6, with unresolved D. Germline V gene sequence: CDR1 SGDLS, CDR2 YYNGEE. Trimming took off 1 base at V and 9 bases at J, with 11 bases between the two ends. The CDR3 totals 14 residues. The CDR3 bases are TGTGCCAGCAGCGTACAGGAACGGGGTTCACCCCTCCACTTT. This encodes CASSVQERGSPLHF.

This chain uses TRBV7-6 with TRBJ2-3; no clear D gene. V lost 1 base and J 1 base, leaving 15 bases between the germline ends. The CDR3 is 17 amino acids. Germline V gene data show CDR1 as SGHVS and CDR2 as FNYEAQ. The CDR3 sequence: CASSLVSGHSGTDTQYF. The DNA of the CDR3 is TGTGCCAGCAGCTTAGTTTCGGGTCACTCCGGCACAGATACGCAGTATTTT.

V gene TRBV6-4 combines with J gene TRBJ1-2; unclear D gene. CDR3 length equals 17 residues. The germline CDR1 and CDR2 sequences are MRHNA and SNTAGT. Trimming left V 7 bases short and J 7 bases short, with 28 bases between. Here the CDR3 reads CASNALGLSSTTSGYTF. Here the CDR3 DNA reads TGTGCCAGCAACGCTTTAGGTCTATCCTCAACTACCTCTGGCTACACCTTC.

The chain is built from TRBV2 and TRBJ2-1; 11 nucleotides agree with TRBD2. The germline V gene has CDR1 SNHLY and CDR2 FYNNEI. There are 14 residues in the CDR3. The J segment lost 6 bases and the V segment lost 3 bases, leaving 1 base of the junction unmatched. In DNA, the CDR3 is TGTGCCAGCAGTGAGGGACTAGCGGCCAATGAGCAGTTCTTC. Its translation is CASSEGLAANEQFF.

The chain carries TRBV5-5 and TRBJ1-5; D is possibly TRBD1 (6 bases). The CDR3 has 15 amino acids. Germline assignment: CDR1 SGHKS and CDR2 YYEKEE (reference sequence). Trimming removed 4 bases from V and 7 bases from J, with 18 bases in between. In DNA, the CDR3 is TGTGCCAGCAGCCCAGGGGTTGCCACCACCCAGCCCCAGCATTTT. This sequence encodes CASSPGVATTQPQHF.

The chain employs TRBV6-1 and TRBJ1-6; 8 bases match TRBD1. The germline gives CDR1 MNHNS, CDR2 SASEGT. V shed 3 bases, J shed 12 bases, and the junction held 10 bases outside the gene matches. The CDR3 extends over 15 amino acids. In DNA, the CDR3 is TGTGCCAGCAGTGAGAGGACAGGGTCGGGTGTACCCCTCCACTTT. It is translated as CASSERTGSGVPLHF.

This clone was seen a single time. The rearrangement uses TRBV28 and TRBJ1-2, with 7 bases identical to TRBD1. The length of the CDR3 is 14 residues. V dropped 6 bases and J dropped 1; count of bases not matched to a gene: 5. CDR1 MDHEN and CDR2 SYDVKM come from the germline V gene. The CDR3 nucleotides are TGTGCCAGCAGATCAGGGACAGATAACTATGGCTACACCTTC. It is translated as CASRSGTDNYGYTF.

The chain joins TRBV28 to TRBJ1-2, with 7 bases fitting TRBD1. The J segment lost 5 bases and the V segment lost 10 bases, leaving 10 bases of the junction unmatched. This CDR3 is 13 amino acids long. The germline CDR1 and CDR2 sequences are MDHEN and SYDVKM. The CDR3 region has the DNA TGTGCCACGACGCCGGACAGGCAGTATGGCTACACCTTC. It codes for CATTPDRQYGYTF.

The CDR3 reads CASSPENRADTQYF. Written as DNA, the CDR3 is TGTGCCAGCAGCCCGGAAAACAGAGCAGATACGCAGTATTTT. This chain uses TRBV5-4 with TRBJ2-3, with D hard to call. V was trimmed by 4 bases and J by 4 bases, leaving 13 bases between them. The germline V gene encodes CDR1 SGHNT and CDR2 YYREEE (reference sequence). CDR3 length: 14 residues.

The rearrangement links TRBV6-1 to TRBJ2-5, with D possibly being TRBD2 (5 bases). Germline-derived CDR1 and CDR2 are MNHNS and SASEGT. The CDR3 runs to 14 residues. Trimming cost V 5 bases and J 4 bases, with 14 bases left between them. The CDR3 nucleotides read TGTGCCAGCAGTCAGCCAGCGGACGGAGAGACCCAGTACTTC. Translation: CASSQPADGETQYF.